The 10 T cell receptor beta chains in this list originate from one sample, sequenced in a study of shared clonotypes between healthy human individuals (dated by TCRdb to about 2020). Library method: the immunoSEQ multiplex PCR assay. TCRdb's version of the immuneACCESS table is confined to in-frame rearrangements and falls short of the full clone set. An unresolved V gene accounts for under half of the shortfall where checked; the remainder is of unknown origin. Present in this sample are more than 400,000 clones, about 96% of which were seen just once. The top ten clonotypes cover roughly 0.06% of the sample. Sequencing input: naive CD4+ T cells sorted from blood. The cell subset or site label of this sample denotes: CD45RA+ positively selected. The receptors originated from a woman in her twenties or thirties in good health.

The chain recombines TRBV29-1 with TRBJ2-1, with TRBD2 matching over 10 bases. Trimming took 1 base from V and 0 from J; bases not matched to a gene: 9. Germline CDR1 is SQVTM and CDR2 is ANQGSEA. CDR3 length: 18 amino acids. CDR3 loop: CSVEGLAGVSGSYNEQFF. Here the CDR3 DNA reads TGCAGCGTTGAAGGGCTAGCGGGAGTCTCGGGCTCCTACAATGAGCAGTTCTTC.

The CDR3 nucleotides are TGTGCCAGCTCACGATACACAGGGACCGGGGATGAAAAACTGTTTTTT. Its protein is CASSRYTGTGDEKLFF. The V and J genes are TRBV18 and TRBJ1-4, with D perhaps TRBD1 (6 bases). V lost 4 bases and J 6 bases, leaving 18 bases between the germline ends. This CDR3 is 16 amino acids long. Looked up from germline, CDR1 is KGHSH and CDR2 is LQKENI.

This clone was counted a single time. The chain uses TRBV30 and TRBJ2-3; D possibly corresponds to TRBD2 (5 bases). Trimming took 2 bases from V and 3 from J, leaving 9 bases between them. The CDR3 has 13 amino acids. Germline V gene data show CDR1 as GTSNPN and CDR2 as SVGIG (reference sequence). CDR3 sequence: CAWSSGRTDTQYF. The CDR3 region has the DNA TGTGCCTGGAGTAGTGGGAGAACAGATACGCAGTATTTT.

The V gene is TRBV5-4, the J gene TRBJ2-1; 7 bases are a match to TRBD2. The length of the CDR3 is 15 residues. Germline CDR1 is SGHNT and CDR2 is YYREEE (reference sequence). V gave up 2 bases and J gave up 5 bases; unmatched junction bases: 7. This chain's CDR3 is CASSFFSGRNNEQFF. Written as DNA, the CDR3 is TGTGCCAGCAGCTTTTTTTCCGGGAGGAACAATGAGCAGTTCTTC.

This chain uses TRBV28 with TRBJ2-2; D remains unclear. This CDR3 region has 14 residues. Germline lookup yields CDR1 MDHEN and CDR2 SYDVKM. Trimming cost V 7 bases and J 1 base, with 10 bases left between them. The CDR3 DNA follows: TGTGCCAGCACAACCGCTAAGAACACCGGGGAGCTGTTTTTT. Its protein is CASTTAKNTGELFF.

The V gene is TRBV5-1, the J gene TRBJ2-1; perhaps TRBD2 as D (5 bases). Germline CDR1 reads SGHRS; CDR2 reads YFSETQ. Trimming cost V 7 bases and J 8 bases, with 28 bases left between them. The CDR3 loop spans 17 amino acids. The CDR3 loop is CASAAWGGSGGGYEQFF. The CDR3, as DNA: TGCGCCAGCGCCGCTTGGGGTGGGTCAGGAGGAGGTTATGAGCAGTTCTTC.

This chain joins TRBV4-1 and TRBJ2-2; 7 bases line up with TRBD1. Germline-derived CDR1 and CDR2 are MGHRA and YSYEKL. Trimming cost V 0 bases and J 4 bases; bases outside gene matches: 5. The CDR3 runs 16 residues. The CDR3 sequence is CASSQEGTVPTGELFF. The CDR3 nucleotides are TGCGCCAGCAGCCAAGAAGGGACAGTCCCCACCGGGGAGCTGTTTTTT.

Here the CDR3 reads CASSELTGTDYEQYF. The DNA for the CDR3 is TGTGCCAGCAGTGAATTGACAGGGACGGACTACGAGCAGTACTTC. This chain links TRBV25-1 with TRBJ2-7, with TRBD1 matching over 7 bases. V lost 1 base to trimming and J lost 3 bases; unmatched junction nucleotides: 6. CDR1 and CDR2 (germline): MGHDK, SYGVNS. CDR3 length: 15 amino acids.

The chain couples TRBV6-5 to TRBJ2-5, with TRBD2 matching over 9 bases. The J call may be faulty, since TRBJ2-7 better matches the DNA end. In germline, CDR1 is MNHEY, CDR2 SVGAGI. CDR3 length: 15 residues. This CDR3 reads CASSYTSGYSYEQYF. Here the CDR3 DNA reads TGTGCCAGCAGTTATACTAGCGGGTACTCTTACGAGCAGTACTTC.

This clone was seen just once. CDR3 DNA: TGTGCCAGCACGAAGGGATCAGGGACCTACGAGCAGTACTTC. This codes for CASTKGSGTYEQYF. The chain has TRBV6-5 and TRBJ2-7, with D tentatively TRBD1 (5 bases). The CDR3 covers 14 residues. The V and J ends lost 7 bases and 2 bases respectively, with 15 bases between them. Germline-derived CDR1 and CDR2 are MNHEY and SVGAGI.